The 21 T cell receptor beta chains below come from one sample, sequenced in a study of response to subunit inactivated influenza vaccine. Each CDR3 protein gets one entry after TCRdb re-called the RT-PCR reads with MiXCR. The sample holds approximately 500,000 distinct CDR3 sequences, 13% seen once. The source material was PBMCs from blood, sampled roughly 45 days after vaccination. These TCRs come from a man between 45 and 60 years old who received an inactivated influenza vaccine.

The table lists this clonotype with a few counts. This chain uses TRBV7-8 with TRBJ1-5; D unresolved. V was pared by 5 bases and J by 6 bases, with 17 bases between. Germline V gene data show CDR1 as SGHVS and CDR2 as FQNEAQ. The CDR3 extends over 15 amino acids. CDR3 DNA: TGTGCCAGCAGCCCAAGGACTCCCGCTCGTCAGCCCCAGCATTTT. It is translated as CASSPRTPARQPQHF.

Only a few counts were recorded for this clonotype. The rearrangement uses TRBV6-2 or TRBV6-3 and TRBJ2-7; 8 nucleotides match TRBD1. V trimming: 0 bases; J trimming: 4 bases; junction bases outside the gene matches: 8. From germline, CDR1 is MNHEY and CDR2 SVGEGT. The length of the CDR3 is 16 residues. The CDR3 DNA reads as TGTGCCAGCAGTTACTCTTCCGGGACAGGTCTTTACGAGCAGTACTTC. Translating gives CASSYSSGTGLYEQYF.

Only a few counts were recorded for this clonotype. The chain couples TRBV10-3 to TRBJ2-7; D unresolved. The CDR3 is made up of 14 amino acids. Trimming took 11 bases from V and 7 from J, leaving 24 bases between them. The V gene's germline CDR1 is ENHRY and CDR2 SYGVKD. In DNA form, the CDR3 reads TGTGCCTCGACCTCAGAAGCTGGGTTGGGGGAGCAGTACTTC. It yields the protein CASTSEAGLGEQYF.

This chain links TRBV25-1 with TRBJ2-1, with D hard to call. The CDR3 sequence is 19 residues long. V lost 1 base and J lost 6, with 25 bases in between. Germline loops: CDR1 MGHDK, CDR2 SYGVNS. The CDR3 region is CASSEFTVLVAPDRNEQFF. The CDR3 DNA sequence: TGTGCCAGCAGTGAATTTACTGTTCTCGTGGCTCCCGATCGCAATGAGCAGTTCTTC.

The chain is built from TRBV4-3 and TRBJ2-3, with D maybe TRBD2 (5 bases). The CDR3 sequence is 16 residues long. The ends were cut back, 1 base at V and 0 bases at J, with 11 bases in the middle. From germline, CDR1 is LGHNA and CDR2 YSLEER. The CDR3 loop is CASSQGLGGSTDTQYF. CDR3 bases: TGCGCCAGCAGCCAAGGACTTGGCGGGAGCACAGATACGCAGTATTTT.

This chain connects TRBV4-2 to TRBJ2-7, with D uncertain. The V end lost 1 base, the J end lost 5 bases, and 12 bases lay between the germline ends. Germline V gene lookup returns CDR1 LGHNA and CDR2 YNFKEQ. The CDR3 covers 14 residues. The DNA of the CDR3 is TGTGCCAGCAGCCAAGGCTCCCAGAGACACGAGCAGTACTTC. This sequence encodes CASSQGSQRHEQYF.

As concerns this clonotype: This may be a read error: a much more frequent sequence differs by one nucleotide. The CDR3 spells CAISYSSWWTGENTEAFF. The CDR3 nucleotides read TGTGCCATCAGTTACTCGAGTTGGTGGACAGGGGAGAACACTGAAGCTTTCTTT. The chain links TRBV6-5 to TRBJ1-1; TRBD1 agrees at 9 bases. Germline CDR1 reads MNHEY; CDR2 reads SVGAGI. The CDR3 has 18 amino acids.

The table lists this clonotype with a few counts. The chain uses TRBV2 and TRBJ2-5; D remains unclear. The germline CDR1 and CDR2 sequences are SNHLY and FYNNEI. CDR3 length: 13 residues. V was shortened by 5 bases and J by 1 base, with 8 bases between the two germline ends. The DNA of the CDR3 is TGTGCCAGCAGTATGATATCCCAAGAGACCCAGTACTTC. Protein: CASSMISQETQYF.

This clonotype was recorded at least ten times. V and J are TRBV10-3 and TRBJ1-5, with unresolved D. Trimming removed 2 bases at V and 5 bases at J, with 10 bases between. CDR3 size: 14 residues. Germline V lookup: CDR1 ENHRY, CDR2 SYGVKD. CDR3 sequence reads: CAISEMEAHQPQHF. The CDR3 DNA reads as TGTGCCATCAGTGAGATGGAAGCCCATCAGCCCCAGCATTTT.

In its sample, this clonotype was seen a few times. The chain joins TRBV12-3 or TRBV12-4 to TRBJ2-2; TRBD2 matches 11 bases. This CDR3 is 14 amino acids long. V was clipped by 5 bases and J by 7 bases; unmatched bases: 3. In DNA form, the CDR3 reads TGTGCCAGCAGTAGACTAGCGGGGAGCGGGGAGCTGTTTTTT. Translating gives CASSRLAGSGELFF.

This clonotype was seen a handful of times. This chain joins TRBV5-1 and TRBJ2-7; D unresolved. The germline gives CDR1 SGHRS, CDR2 YFSETQ. The CDR3 contains 11 residues. Deletions cut 0 bases from V and 7 bases from J, with 5 bases between. This CDR3 is CASSLGIEQYF. The CDR3 DNA reads as TGCGCCAGCAGCTTGGGTATAGAGCAGTACTTC.

The chain combines TRBV7-9 with TRBJ2-2; 7 bases map to TRBD2. The V gene's germline CDR1 is SEHNR and CDR2 FQNEAQ (reference sequence). The CDR3 covers 16 residues. Trimming at V came to 1 base and at J to 3 bases, leaving 5 bases not matched to a gene. As DNA, the CDR3 is TGTGCCAGCAGCTTAGGGCCTAGCGGATACACCGGGGAGCTGTTTTTT. This translates into CASSLGPSGYTGELFF.

This clonotype was seen a few times. The chain employs TRBV7-3 and TRBJ2-1; 7 bases fit TRBD1. The CDR3 has 13 residues. Per the germline V gene, CDR1 is SGHTA and CDR2 is FQGTGA. After removal of 2 bases from V and 7 bases from J, the junction contained 2 bases not matched to a gene. In DNA, the CDR3 is TGTGCCAGCAGCTTATCGACAGGGAATGAGCAGTTCTTC. Amino acid sequence: CASSLSTGNEQFF.

The sample holds many counts of this clonotype. This chain links TRBV7-8 with TRBJ1-1, with no clear D. V was trimmed by 1 base and J by 5 bases, leaving 8 bases between them. Germline V gene data show CDR1 as SGHVS and CDR2 as FQNEAQ. CDR3 size: 13 residues. This chain's CDR3 is CASSLVLQTEAFF. The DNA for the CDR3 is TGTGCCAGCAGCTTAGTTCTTCAAACTGAAGCTTTCTTT.

This clonotype was counted at least ten times. The chain links TRBV7-9 to TRBJ2-1; D could derive from TRBD1 or TRBD2 (6 bases each). The CDR3 has 15 residues. Between the trimmed V and J ends, which lost 3 bases and 3 bases, there was a span of 12 bases. Looked up from germline, CDR1 is SEHNR and CDR2 is FQNEAQ (reference sequence). CDR3 protein: CASSLSGAFYNEQFF. CDR3 nucleotides: TGTGCCAGCAGCTTGTCGGGGGCCTTCTACAATGAGCAGTTCTTC.

The V and J genes are TRBV3-1 and TRBJ2-1, with no clear D. The CDR3 spans 15 residues. Germline V gene data show CDR1 as LGHDT and CDR2 as YNNKEL (reference sequence). The V end was cut by 0 bases, the J end by 5 bases, with 11 bases between. The CDR3: CASSQETLVDNEQFF. The CDR3 DNA is TGTGCCAGCAGCCAAGAAACACTCGTCGACAATGAGCAGTTCTTC.

There are a few counts of this clonotype. This CDR3 reads CSVVVQGAGGYGYTF. CDR3 DNA: TGCAGCGTTGTCGTACAGGGGGCCGGTGGCTATGGCTACACCTTC. V is TRBV29-1 and J is TRBJ1-2, with 9 nucleotides matching TRBD1. Looked up from germline, CDR1 is SQVTM and CDR2 is ANQGSEA. The CDR3 is 15 amino acids. The ends lost 4 bases at V and 4 bases at J; junction bases unmatched: 10.

J is TRBJ1-1 and V is TRBV5-8; 11 nucleotides align to TRBD1. Germline V gene data show CDR1 as SGHTS and CDR2 as YDEGEE. The CDR3 is 16 residues long. After removal of 2 bases from V and 10 bases from J, the junction contained 13 bases not matched to a gene. The CDR3 bases are TGTGCCAGCAGCTTACGGGACAGGGGGGAATATTGGGGAGCTTTCTTT. Encoded protein: CASSLRDRGEYWGAFF. Filled out from reference TRBV5-8 and TRBJ1-1, the complete variable domain reads EAGVTQSPTHLIKTRGQQATLRCSPISGHTSVYWYQQALGLGLQFLLWYDEGEERNRGNFPPRFSGRQFPNYSSELNVNALELEDSALYLCASSLRDRGEYWGAFFGQGTRLTVV.

This clonotype came up a few times. The chain couples TRBV5-1 to TRBJ2-1; TRBD1 matches 12 bases. V dropped 4 bases and J dropped 6; count of bases not matched to a gene: 5. The CDR3 has 15 residues. Germline lookup yields CDR1 SGHRS and CDR2 YFSETQ. This CDR3 is CASSATGQGANEQFF. Here the CDR3 DNA reads TGCGCCAGCAGCGCTACGGGACAGGGGGCCAATGAGCAGTTCTTC.

This clonotype was seen a handful of times. V and J are TRBV6-1 and TRBJ2-7, with a weak D call TRBD1 (5 bases). V lost 1 base and J lost 1, with 11 bases in between. CDR1 is MNHNS, CDR2 SASEGT, per germline. This CDR3 is 15 amino acids long. The CDR3 protein is CASSEGSGLSYEQYF. The CDR3 nucleotides are TGTGCCAGCAGTGAAGGATCAGGGTTGTCCTACGAGCAGTACTTC.

This clonotype was seen many times. The chain joins TRBV5-1 to TRBJ2-1, with 11 bases matching TRBD2. The CDR3 totals 16 residues. J lost 7 bases, V lost 3 bases, and 9 bases had no gene match. Per the germline V gene, CDR1 is SGHRS and CDR2 is YFSETQ. CDR3 sequence: CASSSLSGRAGNEQFF. The CDR3 nucleotides read TGCGCCAGCAGCTCCCTTAGCGGGAGGGCCGGGAATGAGCAGTTCTTC.